The rows below give T cell receptor beta chains drawn from one sample of a study of blood T cell repertoires in COVID-19. Profiled with immunoSEQ multiplex PCR; TCRdb holds only in-frame clones, not every one. Of about 280,000 clones in the sample, 88% were seen once. What was sequenced was peripheral blood. All receptors come from a young man with active or convalescent COVID-19. Each CDR3 is given without its conserved first and last residue. Fields, in order: V gene, J gene, CDR3 protein.

>TRBV11-2|TRBJ1-6
ASSLGGWDSPLH
>TRBV4-2|TRBJ2-7
ASSRSGGRNKEQY
>TRBV4-3|TRBJ2-3
ASSQAGETDTQY
>TRBV5-1|TRBJ2-3
ASSLGRTSSTDTQY
>TRBV29-1|TRBJ1-3
SVPAGPGNTIY
>TRBV5-1|TRBJ2-3
ASSFLSPPTDTQY
>TRBV6-1|TRBJ1-2
ASSATGGAAVNYGYT
>TRBV15|TRBJ2-7
ATSRAGTMKHEQY
>TRBV11-3|TRBJ2-5
ASSSGQGLQETQY
>TRBV11-2|TRBJ2-7
ASSPGSGPSYEQY